The T cell receptor beta chain under discussion was sequenced for a study of T cells after yellow fever vaccination. This clonotype was seen ten or more times. Its antigen is unknown. One entry per CDR3 protein, called by TCRdb with MiXCR from the 5' RACE reads. The repertoire holds about 210,000 distinct CDR3 sequences, with approximately 3.2% as singletons. Trimming took 0 bases from V and 5 from J; bases not matched to a gene: 8. Germline CDR1 SGHRS, CDR2 YFSETQ. CDR3 length equals 16 residues. Whole-study results and caveats: Subsequent to the booster, the majority of primary-vaccination clones reappeared (around 95% CD4, 88% CD8).

The sequence was collected from a man younger than 30 who received the YFV17D yellow fever vaccine. The source was CD4+ T cells sorted from PBMCs, collected 10 days after the yellow fever booster vaccination. V and J are TRBV5-1 and TRBJ2-5, with TRBD1 matching 9 bases. The CDR3 spells CASSLAVTGGTETQYF. The CDR3 bases are TGCGCCAGCAGCTTGGCCGTCACAGGGGGCACGGAGACCCAGTACTTC.